A selection of T cell receptor beta chains follows, all from one sample in a study of CD8 T cells in Susac syndrome. TCRdb analysed the immunoSEQ multiplex PCR reads with MiXCR anew, one entry per CDR3 protein. This sample has 71,000 or so distinct CDR3 sequences; 93% occur once, and the top ten carry approximately 0.15%. The sample consisted of CD4+ T cells from PBMCs. The source is a human donor with Susac syndrome. The CDR3 runs from the conserved cysteine through the conserved F or W. D genes are given only for firm matches. Clone size is given for some rows only: seen once, a few or many times, or a class if the clone is expanded.

length	D	size	V	J	CDR3	DNA
15	-	-	TRBV6-1	TRBJ1-5	CASSVGAGGVQPQHF	TGTGCCAGCAGTGTAGGAGCGGGAGGAGTTCAGCCCCAGCATTTT
12	TRBD2	once	TRBV28	TRBJ2-1	CASSSGGDEQFF	TGTGCCAGCAGTTCGGGGGGGGATGAGCAGTTCTTC
18	-	-	TRBV5-1	TRBJ2-1	CASSWPHPAGNKPSEQFF	TGCGCCAGCAGCTGGCCGCATCCCGCGGGGAACAAACCTTCGGAGCAGTTCTTC
14	TRBD2	-	TRBV20-1	TRBJ2-1	CSARGLAYYNEQFF	TGCAGTGCTAGAGGACTAGCATATTACAATGAGCAGTTCTTC
16	TRBD1	-	TRBV24-1	TRBJ2-7	CATSEADRGGVDEQYF	TGTGCCACCAGTGAGGCGGACAGGGGGGGTGTCGACGAGCAGTACTTC
13	-	-	TRBV6-6	TRBJ2-5	CASSYGGGETQYF	TGTGCCAGCAGTTACGGGGGAGGAGAGACCCAGTACTTC
14	TRBD2	once	TRBV2	TRBJ2-7	CASTQSGTRNEQYF	TGTGCCAGCACCCAATCGGGGACTAGAAACGAGCAGTACTTC
11	-	-	TRBV20-1	TRBJ1-1	CSARDNTEAFF	TGCAGTGCTAGAGACAACACTGAAGCTTTCTTT
17	TRBD2	-	TRBV4-2	TRBJ2-5	CASSQVKSGGPPQTQYF	TGTGCCAGCAGCCAAGTGAAAAGCGGGGGCCCCCCTCAGACCCAGTACTTC
14	-	-	TRBV4-1	TRBJ1-2	CASSSRGVGYGYTF	TGCGCCAGCAGCTCGCGCGGGGTGGGCTATGGCTACACCTTC
13	-	once	TRBV6-5	TRBJ1-4	CASSQGFGEKLFF	TGTGCCAGCAGCCAGGGCTTCGGTGAAAAACTGTTTTTT
13	-	-	TRBV18	TRBJ1-2	CASSPGPGYGYTF	TGTGCCAGCTCACCGGGGCCGGGCTATGGCTACACCTTC
14	-	-	TRBV18	TRBJ1-1	CASSLNRMNTEAFF	TGTGCCAGCTCACTCAATCGCATGAACACTGAAGCTTTCTTT
15	TRBD2	-	TRBV4-3	TRBJ2-7	CASSQEQAGVGEQYF	TGCGCCAGCAGCCAAGAACAAGCGGGGGTCGGCGAGCAGTACTTC
14	TRBD1	-	TRBV28	TRBJ2-5	CASRPPDREETQYF	TGTGCCAGCAGACCCCCGGACAGGGAAGAGACCCAGTACTTC
15	TRBD1	-	TRBV6-2/TRBV6-3	TRBJ2-7	CASSSLRGRLYEQYF	TGTGCCAGCAGTTCCCTAAGGGGGCGACTATACGAGCAGTACTTC
16	TRBD1	-	TRBV19	TRBJ2-4	CASSSHRGPAKNIQYF	TGTGCCAGTAGTTCCCACAGGGGACCAGCCAAAAACATTCAGTACTTC
15	-	-	TRBV4-2	TRBJ2-3	CASSQEGGGTDTQYF	TGTGCCAGCAGCCAAGAAGGGGGAGGCACAGATACGCAGTATTTT
14	-	-	TRBV23-1	TRBJ2-7	CASSHRDLSYEQYF	TGCGCCAGCAGTCACCGGGACCTCTCCTACGAGCAGTACTTC
12	-	-	TRBV4-1	TRBJ2-5	CASSHLRETQYF	TGCGCCAGCAGCCATTTAAGAGAGACCCAGTACTTC
14	TRBD1	-	TRBV5-6	TRBJ1-2	CASTRTGGNSGYTF	TGTGCCAGCACGAGGACAGGGGGGAATAGTGGCTACACCTTC
16	-	-	TRBV6-1	TRBJ1-6	CASALEGRRFNSPLHF	TGTGCCAGCGCCCTAGAAGGACGGCGATTTAATTCACCCCTCCACTTT
14	-	-	TRBV9	TRBJ2-7	CASSGQEFSTEQYF	TGTGCCAGCAGCGGGCAGGAGTTCTCCACCGAGCAGTACTTC
13	TRBD1	-	TRBV29-1	TRBJ2-7	CSVVQGRSYEQYF	TGCAGCGTTGTACAGGGGCGAAGCTACGAGCAGTACTTC
19	TRBD1	-	TRBV5-1	TRBJ2-6	CASSTEGQGLSSGANVLTF	TGCGCCAGCAGCACTGAGGGACAGGGCCTAAGCTCTGGGGCCAACGTCCTGACTTTC
13	-	-	TRBV29-1	TRBJ1-4	CSVGGRANEKLFF	TGCAGCGTTGGGGGCAGGGCTAATGAAAAACTGTTTTTT
17	TRBD1	-	TRBV4-3	TRBJ1-1	CASSQDSGQGRGTEAFF	TGCGCCAGCAGCCAAGACTCTGGACAGGGGCGGGGCACTGAAGCTTTCTTT
20	-	once	TRBV5-1	TRBJ2-5	CASSLRPPPRQDGSQETQYF	TGCGCCAGCAGCTTGCGGCCACCGCCCCGACAGGATGGGAGCCAAGAGACCCAGTACTTC
13	-	-	TRBV20-1	TRBJ1-2	CSATQAAGEGYTF	TGCAGTGCTACCCAAGCGGCCGGGGAGGGCTACACCTTC
13	TRBD2	-	TRBV11-3	TRBJ2-7	CASRSGGSYEQYF	TGTGCCAGCAGATCGGGGGGCTCCTACGAGCAGTACTTC
14	-	-	TRBV7-3	TRBJ1-1	CASSRNGLNTEAFF	TGTGCCAGCAGCAGAAACGGCCTGAACACTGAAGCTTTCTTT
13	-	-	TRBV9	TRBJ2-3	CASSVTNTDTQYF	TGTGCCAGCAGCGTAACCAACACAGATACGCAGTATTTT
14	-	few	TRBV7-2	TRBJ1-2	CASSSGLPAYGYTF	TGTGCCAGCAGCTCCGGTCTACCAGCTTATGGCTACACCTTC
15	-	-	TRBV3-1	TRBJ2-5	CASSWGGMTKETQYF	TGTGCCAGCAGCTGGGGGGGCATGACAAAAGAGACCCAGTACTTC
11	-	-	TRBV19	TRBJ1-4	CASSKYEKLFF	TGTGCCAGTAGTAAATACGAAAAACTGTTTTTT
14	-	-	TRBV5-1	TRBJ2-3	CASSLGGNTDTQYF	TGCGCCAGCAGCTTGGGAGGGAACACAGATACGCAGTATTTT
16	-	once	TRBV6-5	TRBJ2-5	CASSYSLGAFQETQYF	TGTGCCAGCAGTTACTCCTTAGGGGCATTCCAAGAGACCCAGTACTTC
12	TRBD1	-	TRBV2	TRBJ1-2	CGSRAYRGGYTF	TGTGGCAGCCGGGCCTACAGGGGTGGCTACACCTTC
12	TRBD1	-	TRBV7-3	TRBJ2-7	CASSPGGNEQYF	TGTGCCAGCAGCCCAGGGGGAAACGAGCAGTACTTC
12	TRBD1	-	TRBV11-2	TRBJ1-2	CASTTDREGYTF	TGTGCCAGCACAACGGACAGGGAGGGCTACACCTTC
14	-	-	TRBV24-1	TRBJ2-1	CATSDGPLGNEQFF	TGTGCCACCAGTGATGGGCCCCTGGGGAATGAGCAGTTCTTC
11	-	-	TRBV20-1	TRBJ2-5	CSASPKETQYF	TGCAGTGCTAGCCCCAAGGAGACCCAGTACTTC